Listed here are 20 T cell receptor beta chains from one sample, sequenced in a study of blood T cell repertoires in COVID-19. Data came from immunoSEQ multiplex PCR; TCRdb stores just in-frame clones and leaves some out. The sample lists about 230,000 clones, about nine tenths seen once, with roughly 11% in the top ten. Sequencing was done on a sample of peripheral blood. The receptor source for this set is a middle-aged man with COVID-19, enrolled during active disease.

V and J are TRBV2 and TRBJ1-3; the D gene is possibly TRBD1 (5 bases). Trimming left V 7 bases short and J 2 bases short, with 15 bases between. There are 15 residues in the CDR3. CDR1 and CDR2 from the germline V gene are SNHLY and FYNNEI. CDR3 loop: CASTLDGGAGNTIYF. In DNA form, the CDR3 reads TGTGCCAGCACTCTAGACGGGGGGGCTGGAAACACCATATATTTT.

V usage is TRBV6-5 and J usage is TRBJ1-5; unclear D gene. The length of the CDR3 is 14 residues. The V end was cut by 4 bases, the J end by 5 bases, with 12 bases between. Germline assignment: CDR1 MNHEY and CDR2 SVGAGI. The DNA of the CDR3 is TGTGCCAGCAGTTCTGGACTCGACTATCAGCCCCAGCATTTT. Its protein product is CASSSGLDYQPQHF.

The CDR3 DNA sequence: TGTGCCAGCAGTCGCCGTGGAGAGGGCCTTTCACCCCTCCACTTT. Amino acid sequence: CASSRRGEGLSPLHF. V usage is TRBV6-2 or TRBV6-3 and J usage is TRBJ1-6; no clear D. With 5 bases removed from V and 9 bases from J, the gap between germline ends came to 17 bases. Germline V gene sequence: CDR1 MNHEY, CDR2 SVGEGT. CDR3 length: 15 amino acids.

V and J are TRBV7-9 and TRBJ2-1; the D is unclear. V shed 0 bases and J shed 4 bases, with 4 bases lying between them. The CDR3 consists of 13 residues. CDR1 is SEHNR and CDR2 is FQNEAQ in the germline V gene (reference sequence). DNA of the CDR3: TGTGCCAGCAGCTTAGCGACTTACAATGAGCAGTTCTTC. Protein product: CASSLATYNEQFF.

V gene TRBV6-5 combines with J gene TRBJ2-5; weak D call: TRBD1 (5 bases). The CDR3 is 11 residues long. Germline V gene lookup returns CDR1 MNHEY and CDR2 SVGAGI. CDR3 sequence: CAAQGRETQYF. The CDR3 region has the DNA TGTGCGGCGCAGGGCCGCGAGACCCAGTACTTC.

The chain uses TRBV11-2 and TRBJ1-2; possible D gene TRBD1, 5 bases. Per germline, CDR1 SGHAT and CDR2 FQNNGV. The CDR3 extends over 13 amino acids. Deletions cut 5 bases from V and 7 bases from J, with 14 bases between. Written as DNA, the CDR3 is TGTGCCAGCAGCCAGGGTTCGACAGTTGGCTACACCTTC. As protein: CASSQGSTVGYTF.

This sequence joins TRBV9 and TRBJ1-1; no clear D gene. The V end lost 3 bases, the J end lost 4 bases, and 19 bases lay between the germline ends. Germline CDR1 reads SGDLS; CDR2 reads YYNGEE. The CDR3 runs to 16 residues. The CDR3 DNA is TGTGCCAGCAGCGCCGCCCCCCCCCTAGGTGGCACTGAAGCTTTCTTT. As protein: CASSAAPPLGGTEAFF.

V is TRBV9 and J is TRBJ2-1; 8 bases are shared with TRBD1. Losses at the gene ends were 3 bases for V and 4 bases for J; bases not matched to a gene: 9. The CDR3 is 16 residues long. In germline, CDR1 is SGDLS, CDR2 YYNGEE. CDR3 bases: TGTGCCAGCAGCGCGGAGTGGGACAGGTTGTACAATGAGCAGTTCTTC. This translates into CASSAEWDRLYNEQFF.

The rearrangement links TRBV6-2 or TRBV6-3 to TRBJ2-7; 7 bases are a match to TRBD1. The CDR3 has 15 residues. Germline trimming cut 5 bases from V and 0 bases from J; bases unmatched to any gene: 7. Germline V gene lookup returns CDR1 MNHEY and CDR2 SVGEGT. This CDR3 is CASSRGQTISYEQYF. The CDR3 DNA follows: TGTGCCAGCAGTCGGGGACAGACCATCTCCTACGAGCAGTACTTC.

Here the CDR3 DNA reads TGTGCCAGCAGCTTAACAGGGGGACAGAATCAGCCCCAGCATTTT. Translated, it gives CASSLTGGQNQPQHF. The chain combines TRBV7-2 with TRBJ1-5, with 8 bases matching TRBD1. Trimming removed 2 bases from V and 4 bases from J; junction bases left unmatched: 4. CDR1 and CDR2 (germline): SGHTA, FQGNSA. The CDR3 totals 15 residues.

The V gene is TRBV7-8, the J gene TRBJ2-2; D not resolved. V gave up 2 bases and J gave up 1 base, with 8 bases separating them. Germline CDR1 SGHVS, CDR2 FQNEAQ. CDR3 length: 15 amino acids. CDR3 DNA: TGTGCCAGCAGCTTACCGCCGCGGAACACCGGGGAGCTGTTTTTT. This sequence encodes CASSLPPRNTGELFF.

The gene calls are TRBV27 and TRBJ2-3, with TRBD2 matching over 8 bases. This CDR3 contains 16 residues. Germline lookup yields CDR1 MNHEY and CDR2 SMNVEV (reference sequence). V shed 1 base, J shed 3 bases, and the junction held 6 bases outside the gene matches. The CDR3 nucleotides read TGTGCCAGCAGTTTATATGAAGCGGGAGCTACAGATACGCAGTATTTT. It codes for CASSLYEAGATDTQYF.

This chain joins TRBV24-1 and TRBJ2-3; 7 bases agree with TRBD1. The CDR3 is made up of 14 amino acids. In germline, CDR1 is KGHDR, CDR2 SFDVKD. With 7 bases clipped from V and 4 bases from J, the junction kept 7 bases outside the gene matches. The CDR3 spells CATRDNRGADTQYF. The DNA for the CDR3 is TGTGCCACCAGAGACAACAGGGGTGCAGATACGCAGTATTTT.

In nucleotides, the CDR3 is TGTGCCACCAGTGAGGGGGGACTTCTAACTTACAATGAGCAGTTCTTC. Amino acid sequence: CATSEGGLLTYNEQFF. V and J are TRBV24-1 and TRBJ2-1; tentative D call: TRBD2 (6 bases). Trimming removed 4 bases from V and 4 bases from J, with 16 bases in between. Per germline, CDR1 KGHDR and CDR2 SFDVKD. This CDR3 comprises 16 residues.

This sequence joins TRBV19 and TRBJ2-7; 7 bases agree with TRBD2. The CDR3 length is 15 residues. The junction had 7 bases not matched to a gene; V was cut back by 1 base and J by 4 bases. Per the germline V gene, CDR1 is LNHDA and CDR2 is SQIVND (reference sequence). This chain's CDR3 is CASSIAREIGYEQYF. Here the CDR3 DNA reads TGTGCCAGTAGTATAGCGCGGGAGATAGGTTACGAGCAGTACTTC.

The chain uses TRBV7-2 and TRBJ1-5; no clear D gene. The V and J ends lost 2 bases and 6 bases respectively, with 11 bases between them. CDR1 is SGHTA and CDR2 is FQGNSA in the germline V gene. The CDR3 spans 14 residues. The CDR3 protein is CASSLTMEVQPQHF. CDR3 DNA sequence: TGTGCCAGCAGCTTAACAATGGAGGTTCAGCCCCAGCATTTT.

This clone was seen just once. The chain links TRBV18 to TRBJ2-7, with D maybe TRBD1 (5 bases). CDR3 length: 14 amino acids. The V and J ends lost 3 bases and 5 bases respectively, with 14 bases between them. Germline CDR1 is KGHSH and CDR2 is LQKENI. As DNA, the CDR3 is TGTGCCAGCTCACCGGGCAGGGTCTTGGACGAGCAGTACTTC. Residues: CASSPGRVLDEQYF.

V and J are TRBV6-1 and TRBJ2-5, with 7 positions matching TRBD2. After removal of 4 bases from V and 1 base from J, the junction contained 0 bases not matched to a gene. The germline gives CDR1 MNHNS, CDR2 SASEGT. The CDR3 loop spans 13 amino acids. This CDR3 reads CASSGGSQETQYF. The CDR3 coding sequence is TGTGCCAGCAGTGGCGGGAGCCAAGAGACCCAGTACTTC.

This chain links TRBV30 with TRBJ2-7, with TRBD1 identical over 8 bases. The CDR3 is made up of 14 amino acids. Germline assignment: CDR1 GTSNPN and CDR2 SVGIG (reference sequence). Trimming cost V 3 bases and J 0 bases; bases outside gene matches: 4. The CDR3 nucleotides read TGTGCCTGGAGCTTGGACAGGGTCTCCTACGAGCAGTACTTC. It specifies CAWSLDRVSYEQYF.

V usage is TRBV11-3 and J usage is TRBJ2-1, with D perhaps matching TRBD2 (6 bases). Trimming removed 4 bases from V and 3 bases from J, with 13 bases in between. The CDR3 runs 15 residues. Germline V gene lookup returns CDR1 SGHNT and CDR2 YENEEA. The CDR3 reads CASSSRDLGYNEQFF. CDR3 DNA sequence: TGTGCCAGCAGCTCCAGGGACTTAGGCTACAATGAGCAGTTCTTC.